The 29 T cell receptor beta chains below all came from one sample that was sequenced in a study of cytomegalovirus exposure and HLA in healthy donors. This PCR relied on a set of 60 Vbeta primers and 13 Jbeta primers. Only in-frame clones appear in the TCRdb table, and some are missing; sequencing was by immunoSEQ multiplex PCR. Of approximately 150,000 clones in the sample, approximately 83% are singletons; the top ten hold around 3.1%. The sequenced material came from PBMCs. The receptors derive from a male donor in good health and CMV-seronegative.

This clone showed up just a few times. The rearrangement uses TRBV27 and TRBJ2-7; D unresolved. Trimming pared 5 bases from V and 6 bases from J, leaving 11 bases between. The CDR3 runs 12 residues. The germline V gene has CDR1 MNHEY and CDR2 SMNVEV (reference sequence). This CDR3 is CASSPWAGEQYF. The CDR3 DNA reads TGTGCCAGCAGTCCCTGGGCAGGCGAGCAGTACTTC.

This chain connects TRBV9 to TRBJ1-1; TRBD1 matches 9 bases. The CDR3 runs 15 residues. Germline CDR1 is SGDLS and CDR2 is YYNGEE. After removal of 4 bases from V and 4 bases from J, the junction contained 8 bases not matched to a gene. CDR3 in amino acids: CASSPRQGEGTEAFF. CDR3 in DNA: TGTGCCAGCAGCCCGCGACAGGGGGAAGGCACTGAAGCTTTCTTT.

This rearrangement joins TRBV4-3 to TRBJ1-5, with D unresolved. This CDR3 is 16 amino acids long. CDR1 is LGHNA and CDR2 is YSLEER in the germline V gene. V lost 0 bases to trimming and J lost 2 bases, with 11 bases between them. DNA for the CDR3: TGCGCCAGCAGCCAAGATTGGAGGCAGGGCAATCAGCCCCAGCATTTT. It translates to CASSQDWRQGNQPQHF.

The V and J genes are TRBV5-1 and TRBJ1-5, with TRBD1 matching 11 bases. The CDR3 extends over 16 amino acids. Looked up from germline, CDR1 is SGHRS and CDR2 is YFSETQ. V lost 0 bases and J lost 2; bases outside the gene matches: 1. The chain's CDR3 is CASSLGDRGGNQPQHF. As DNA, the CDR3 is TGCGCCAGCAGCTTGGGGGACAGGGGGGGCAATCAGCCCCAGCATTTT.

The rearrangement joins TRBV7-9 to TRBJ1-2, with D possibly TRBD1 on 6 matching bases. This CDR3 spans 13 amino acids. V lost 3 bases and J lost 4, with 9 bases in between. Looked up from germline, CDR1 is SEHNR and CDR2 is FQNEAQ (reference sequence). The CDR3 DNA follows: TGTGCCAGCAGCTTGGAAGGGGGCTATGGCTACACCTTC. It translates to CASSLEGGYGYTF.

The chain recombines TRBV7-6 with TRBJ2-1, with 9 bases matching TRBD2. The CDR3 spans 17 residues. J was trimmed by 5 bases and V by 1 base; bases with no gene match: 9. CDR1 is SGHVS and CDR2 is FNYEAQ in the germline V gene. For the CDR3, the DNA is TGTGCCAGCAGCTTAGACTTACGGGCTAGCGGGGACAATGAGCAGTTCTTC. It codes for CASSLDLRASGDNEQFF.

The chain employs TRBV27 and TRBJ2-3; 8 nucleotides align to TRBD1. The J segment lost 0 bases and the V segment lost 4 bases, leaving 9 bases of the junction unmatched. Germline assignment: CDR1 MNHEY and CDR2 SMNVEV (reference sequence). The CDR3 runs 17 residues. DNA of the CDR3: TGTGCCAGCAGTTCGCCCAACCAGGGGGCAAGCACAGATACGCAGTATTTT. This translates into CASSSPNQGASTDTQYF.

V gene TRBV6-6 combines with J gene TRBJ1-5; the D gene is possibly TRBD1 (5 bases). Germline V gene data show CDR1 as MNHNY and CDR2 as SVGAGI (reference sequence). The CDR3 is made up of 13 amino acids. The V end was cut by 6 bases, the J end by 6 bases, with 12 bases between. The CDR3 DNA is TGTGCCAGCAGCCAACAGGTAGGTCAGCCCCAGCATTTT. Translation: CASSQQVGQPQHF.

The V call is TRBV28, the J call TRBJ2-5, with 7 bases fitting TRBD1. This CDR3 comprises 14 residues. Germline trimming cut 2 bases from V and 2 bases from J; bases unmatched to any gene: 2. Germline CDR1 and CDR2: MDHEN and SYDVKM. The CDR3 loop is CASSLPGQQETQYF. The CDR3 nucleotides read TGTGCCAGCAGTTTACCGGGACAGCAAGAGACCCAGTACTTC.

V is TRBV28 and J is TRBJ1-3, with D perhaps matching TRBD1 (5 bases). CDR1 and CDR2 (germline): MDHEN, SYDVKM. This CDR3 has 16 residues. The germline V and J ends were trimmed by 3 bases and 3 bases, with 15 bases remaining between them. In nucleotides, the CDR3 is TGTGCCAGCAGTTTTATAGGGGTTACCGGTGGAAACACCATATATTTT. This encodes CASSFIGVTGGNTIYF.

The chain uses TRBV2 and TRBJ2-4; D may be TRBD1 (5 bases). The CDR3 loop spans 13 amino acids. Deletions cut 7 bases from V and 2 bases from J, with 9 bases between. Germline V gene lookup returns CDR1 SNHLY and CDR2 FYNNEI. The CDR3 protein is CASIQGSKNIQYF. The DNA for the CDR3 is TGTGCCAGCATCCAGGGTTCCAAAAACATTCAGTACTTC.

The J gene is TRBJ1-6, the V gene TRBV4-3; a weak D match, TRBD1 (5 bases). V lost 0 bases, J lost 8 bases, and 11 bases lay in between. CDR3 length equals 15 residues. CDR1 and CDR2 from the germline V gene are LGHNA and YSLEER. Here the CDR3 DNA reads TGCGCCAGCAGCCAAGATCGGCAGGGCTATTCACCCCTCCACTTT. Translated: CASSQDRQGYSPLHF.

The chain combines TRBV11-2 with TRBJ2-3; weak D call: TRBD2 (5 bases). From germline, CDR1 is SGHAT and CDR2 FQNNGV. V was shortened by 6 bases and J by 0 bases, with 19 bases between the two germline ends. The CDR3 has 17 residues. This CDR3 reads CASSPGWSGSSTDTQYF. CDR3 DNA sequence: TGTGCCAGCAGTCCCGGATGGAGCGGCTCTAGCACAGATACGCAGTATTTT. The entire variable domain, with the rest obtained from reference TRBV11-2 and TRBJ2-3, is as follows: EAGVAQSPRYKIIEKRQSVAFWCNPISGHATLYWYQQILGQGPKLLIQFQNNGVVDDSQLPKDRFSAERLKGVDSTLKIQPAKLEDSAVYLCASSPGWSGSSTDTQYFGPGTRLTVL.

CDR3 coding DNA: TGTGCCAGCAGCTTGTTGGCCGTCTCCTATAATTCACCCCTCCACTTT. Translation gives CASSLLAVSYNSPLHF. The chain uses TRBV5-4 and TRBJ1-6; D is undetermined. Germline CDR1 and CDR2: SGHNT and YYREEE (reference sequence). The CDR3 sequence is 16 residues long. Between the trimmed V and J ends, which lost 1 base and 0 bases, there was a span of 8 bases.

This rearrangement joins TRBV15 to TRBJ2-5; tentative D call: TRBD1 (6 bases). The last part of the DNA fits TRBJ2-7 better; the J call may be wrong. The CDR3 loop spans 14 amino acids. CDR1 is LNHNV, CDR2 YYDKDF, per germline (reference sequence). This CDR3 is CATSSPTGSYEQYF. The CDR3 region has the DNA TGTGCCACCAGCAGCCCGACAGGTTCCTACGAGCAGTACTTC.

This chain uses TRBV27 with TRBJ2-3; maybe TRBD2 (5 bases). V lost 6 bases to trimming and J lost 1 base, with 11 bases between them. Germline CDR1 reads MNHEY; CDR2 reads SMNVEV (reference sequence). The CDR3 consists of 14 residues. CDR3 in DNA: TGTGCCAGCAGCCCCGCCGGGGGCACAGATACGCAGTATTTT. This sequence encodes CASSPAGGTDTQYF.

This clone has only a few counts. The J gene is TRBJ1-5, the V gene TRBV19; D remains unclear. The CDR3 is made up of 15 amino acids. The V end lost 3 bases, the J end lost 0 bases, and 9 bases lay between the germline ends. Looked up from germline, CDR1 is LNHDA and CDR2 is SQIVND (reference sequence). The CDR3 nucleotides are TGTGCCAGTAGTATTACGGGTGGTAGCAATCAGCCCCAGCATTTT. Its translation is CASSITGGSNQPQHF.

The chain joins TRBV6-6 to TRBJ2-7; D is uncertain. The germline V gene has CDR1 MNHNY and CDR2 SVGAGI (reference sequence). The V and J ends lost 4 bases and 10 bases respectively, with 26 bases between them. The CDR3 has 16 residues. CDR3: CASSSIGGPPAQFQYF. In DNA, the CDR3 is TGTGCCAGCAGTTCTATTGGCGGCCCCCCGGCTCAGTTTCAGTACTTC.

This chain links TRBV7-2 with TRBJ2-5; possible D gene TRBD2, 5 bases. The CDR3 consists of 14 residues. CDR1 is SGHTA, CDR2 FQGNSA, per germline. Trimming removed 2 bases from V and 2 bases from J, with 9 bases in between. CDR3 loop: CASSLRTGQETQYF. The CDR3 bases are TGTGCCAGCAGCTTACGGACGGGGCAAGAGACCCAGTACTTC.

This clone occurred once. This chain uses TRBV5-6 with TRBJ2-7; D remains unclear. Germline CDR1 is SGHDT and CDR2 is YYEEEE. Trimming removed 2 bases at V and 2 bases at J, with 8 bases between. The CDR3 has 13 amino acids. CDR3 protein: CASSFGFAYEQYF. The CDR3 DNA sequence: TGTGCCAGCAGCTTCGGGTTCGCCTACGAGCAGTACTTC.

A single count supports this clone. The chain recombines TRBV11-2 with TRBJ2-1; TRBD2 agrees at 11 bases. CDR3 size: 16 residues. V lost 1 base, J lost 2 bases, and 1 base stayed unmatched. Germline lookup yields CDR1 SGHAT and CDR2 FQNNGV. CDR3 in DNA: TGTGCCAGCAGCTTAGGGGGACTAGCGGCCTACAATGAGCAGTTCTTC. Protein: CASSLGGLAAYNEQFF.

The rearrangement joins TRBV9 to TRBJ2-1, with 11 bases matching TRBD2. Germline V gives CDR1 SGDLS, CDR2 YYNGEE. This CDR3 has 16 amino acids. V was clipped by 4 bases and J by 2 bases; unmatched bases: 5. The CDR3 sequence is CASSPRSGGAYNEQFF. The CDR3 region has the DNA TGTGCCAGCAGCCCCCGTAGCGGGGGGGCCTACAATGAGCAGTTCTTC.

The chain employs TRBV10-3 and TRBJ1-4; TRBD1 agrees at 7 bases. V shed 4 bases, J shed 5 bases, and the junction held 7 bases outside the gene matches. CDR1 is ENHRY and CDR2 is SYGVKD in the germline V gene. The CDR3 is made up of 15 amino acids. DNA for the CDR3: TGTGCCATCAGTGCCTCGACAGGGAAGAATGAAAAACTGTTTTTT. Its translation: CAISASTGKNEKLFF.

J is TRBJ1-4 and V is TRBV11-2, with 8 positions matching TRBD1. The CDR3 runs to 14 residues. After removal of 4 bases from V and 4 bases from J, the junction contained 2 bases not matched to a gene. Germline CDR1 SGHAT, CDR2 FQNNGV. The CDR3 DNA is TGTGCCAGCAGCTCGGGACAGGTTAATGAAAAACTGTTTTTT. Translating gives CASSSGQVNEKLFF.

The CDR3: CASSQVRTSGSTDTQYF. CDR3 nucleotide sequence: TGCGCCAGCAGCCAAGTCCGGACTAGCGGTAGCACAGATACGCAGTATTTT. The chain uses TRBV4-1 and TRBJ2-3; 10 positions agree with TRBD2. Germline V CDR1 and CDR2: MGHRA, YSYEKL. The CDR3 is 17 amino acids. The J segment lost 0 bases and the V segment lost 1 base, leaving 4 bases of the junction unmatched.

Written as DNA, the CDR3 is TGTGCCAGCAGCCCCCGGGATACAGGGGCCCACGAGCAGTACTTC. Translation gives CASSPRDTGAHEQYF. The V call is TRBV7-8, the J call TRBJ2-7, with TRBD1 identical over 7 bases. The CDR3 spans 15 residues. The ends lost 5 bases at V and 5 bases at J; junction bases unmatched: 12. Germline assignment: CDR1 SGHVS and CDR2 FQNEAQ.

The chain has TRBV6-5 and TRBJ2-1; 11 bases fit TRBD1. V lost 5 bases and J lost 5; bases outside the gene matches: 5. CDR1 and CDR2 (germline): MNHEY, SVGAGI. CDR3 length: 15 amino acids. CDR3 DNA sequence: TGTGCCAGCAGTCCCGGGACAGGGGGGGACAATGAGCAGTTCTTC. It yields the protein CASSPGTGGDNEQFF.

This clone came up a few times. This chain connects TRBV6-6 to TRBJ1-2, with 10 bases lining up with TRBD1. Germline V lookup: CDR1 MNHNY, CDR2 SVGAGI (reference sequence). V lost 6 bases to trimming and J lost 8 bases; unmatched junction nucleotides: 15. The CDR3 loop spans 16 amino acids. CDR3 protein: CASRGVGQGITWGYTF. In DNA form, the CDR3 reads TGTGCCAGCAGGGGAGTGGGACAGGGGATTACTTGGGGCTACACCTTC.

The rearrangement uses TRBV9 and TRBJ1-4; D may be TRBD1 (5 bases). The CDR3 runs to 15 residues. In germline, CDR1 is SGDLS, CDR2 YYNGEE. Trimming took off 3 bases at V and 6 bases at J, with 15 bases between the two ends. This CDR3 is CASSARQSDDEKLFF. The CDR3 DNA reads TGTGCCAGCAGCGCCCGACAGAGTGATGATGAAAAACTGTTTTTT. Together with reference TRBV9 and TRBJ1-4, the CDR3 gives the full variable domain: DSGVTQTPKHLITATGQRVTLRCSPRSGDLSVYWYQQSLDQGLQFLIQYYNGEERAKGNILERFSAQQFPDLHSELNLSSLELGDSALYFCASSARQSDDEKLFFGSGTQLSVL.